The 26 T cell receptor beta chains reported below all come from one sample, sequenced in a study of cytomegalovirus exposure and HLA in healthy donors (dated by TCRdb to 2016 to 2017). The method behind the library was the immunoSEQ multiplex PCR assay. The multiplex PCR relied on a mix of 60 forward primers for TCR Vbeta segments and 13 reverse primers for TCR Jbeta segments. Drawn from immuneACCESS, this table holds only the in-frame rearrangements with V and J called that TCRdb kept. Clones are partly lost; checked studies trace under half to an unresolved V gene and leave the rest unexplained. For this sample the table gives roughly 110,000 clones, of which about two thirds were detected only once. The ten top clones hold about 0.8% of the sample. The source material was PBMCs. The receptors originated from a boy aged 10-17 years in good health and CMV-seronegative.

The chain combines TRBV7-9 with TRBJ2-7; D is possibly TRBD2 (7 bases). The CDR3 runs to 13 residues. The germline CDR1 and CDR2 sequences are SEHNR and FQNEAQ (reference sequence). Trimming cost V 6 bases and J 4 bases, with 13 bases left between them. The CDR3 loop reads CASRGGGRYEQYF. The CDR3 nucleotides read TGTGCCAGCAGAGGGGGGGGAAGGTACGAGCAGTACTTC.

The genes are TRBV5-1 and TRBJ1-1; tentative D call: TRBD1 (6 bases). This CDR3 has 14 amino acids. Looked up from germline, CDR1 is SGHRS and CDR2 is YFSETQ. V lost 4 bases and J lost 1, with 11 bases in between. In nucleotides, the CDR3 is TGCGCCAGCAGCCTCCAGGGACAGAACACTGAAGCTTTCTTT. The encoded protein is CASSLQGQNTEAFF.

CDR3 loop: CASSDGQNWDTEAFF. CDR3 nucleotides: TGTGCCAGCAGTGACGGACAGAACTGGGACACTGAAGCTTTCTTT. V is TRBV25-1 and J is TRBJ1-1, with D possibly matching TRBD1 (6 bases). This CDR3 has 15 residues. V was trimmed by 3 bases and J by 3 bases, leaving 14 bases between them. Germline values: CDR1 MGHDK, CDR2 SYGVNS. The full variable domain, with the rest looked up from reference TRBV25-1 and TRBJ1-1, is EADIYQTPRYLVIGTGKKITLECSQTMGHDKMYWYQQDPGMELHLIHYSYGVNSTEKGDLSSESTVSRIRTEHFPLTLESARPSHTSQYLCASSDGQNWDTEAFFGQGTRLTVV.

In this sample, this clone turned up a few times. The rearrangement joins TRBV6-5 to TRBJ2-7; TRBD1 matches 9 bases. The CDR3 is made up of 14 amino acids. CDR1 and CDR2 from the germline V gene are MNHEY and SVGAGI. The V gene end was trimmed by 5 bases and the J gene end by 4 bases; junction bases not matched to a gene: 6. The CDR3 DNA sequence: TGTGCCAGCAGTGCAACAGGGGGCGGGTACGAGCAGTACTTC. Translation gives CASSATGGGYEQYF.

This sequence joins TRBV25-1 and TRBJ2-7; 9 bases match TRBD1. Losses at the gene ends were 3 bases for V and 1 base for J; bases not matched to a gene: 7. Germline values: CDR1 MGHDK, CDR2 SYGVNS. This CDR3 is 16 amino acids long. The CDR3 protein is CASSDLGQGWSYEQYF. The CDR3 DNA sequence: TGTGCCAGCAGTGACCTGGGACAGGGATGGTCCTACGAGCAGTACTTC.

This clone was recorded only once. The rearrangement uses TRBV27 and TRBJ1-1; TRBD1 agrees at 8 bases. Per the germline V gene, CDR1 is MNHEY and CDR2 is SMNVEV (reference sequence). Trimming took 3 bases from V and 1 from J; bases not matched to a gene: 7. There are 16 residues in the CDR3. Here the CDR3 reads CASSFRPGTGNTEAFF. In DNA form, the CDR3 reads TGTGCCAGCAGTTTTCGGCCCGGGACAGGGAACACTGAAGCTTTCTTT.

The chain uses TRBV29-1 and TRBJ1-2, with a possible D match to TRBD1 (5 bases). The CDR3 has 12 residues. The ends were cut back, 4 bases at V and 7 bases at J, with 13 bases in the middle. In germline, CDR1 is SQVTM, CDR2 ANQGSEA. The CDR3: CSVVGQGSGYTF. The CDR3 bases are TGCAGCGTTGTAGGGCAGGGAAGTGGCTACACCTTC.

The gene calls are TRBV2 and TRBJ2-7; D remains unclear. The germline V gene encodes CDR1 SNHLY and CDR2 FYNNEI. V was shortened by 7 bases and J by 3 bases, with 7 bases between the two germline ends. This CDR3 is 11 amino acids long. CDR3 nucleotides: TGTGCCAGCACTAAAGTCTACGAGCAGTACTTC. Its translation: CASTKVYEQYF. The full variable domain, in which reference TRBV2 and TRBJ2-7 provide the parts outside the CDR3, is EPEVTQTPSHQVTQMGQEVILRCVPISNHLYFYWYRQILGQKVEFLVSFYNNEISEKSEIFDDQFSVERPDGSNFTLKIRSTKLEDSAMYFCASTKVYEQYFGPGTRLTVT.

V gene TRBV6-1 combines with J gene TRBJ1-1; 7 bases map to TRBD1. J gave up 1 base and V 6 bases, and 2 bases lay outside the gene matches. The CDR3 length is 13 residues. Germline V gene sequence: CDR1 MNHNS, CDR2 SASEGT. The CDR3 nucleotides are TGTGCCAGCAGGGGACAGCAGAACACTGAAGCTTTCTTT. Translating it yields CASRGQQNTEAFF.

The chain combines TRBV19 with TRBJ1-1; D is possibly TRBD1 (5 bases). V was trimmed by 3 bases and J by 4 bases, leaving 15 bases between them. There are 15 residues in the CDR3. Germline values: CDR1 LNHDA, CDR2 SQIVND (reference sequence). CDR3: CASSMRGGFGTEAFF. The CDR3 DNA follows: TGTGCCAGTAGTATGCGGGGGGGGTTTGGCACTGAAGCTTTCTTT.

This clone was seen a few times. The rearrangement uses TRBV14 and TRBJ1-1; D gene ambiguous. Trimming shortened V by 3 bases and J by 6 bases, and 8 bases separated the two germline ends. Germline loops: CDR1 SGHDN, CDR2 FVKESK. The CDR3 has 12 residues. CDR3 protein: CASSHGYPEAFF. CDR3 coding DNA: TGTGCCAGCAGCCACGGGTACCCTGAAGCTTTCTTT.

V usage is TRBV28 and J usage is TRBJ1-1, with 11 bases identical to TRBD1. The CDR3 runs 15 residues. Germline CDR1 reads MDHEN; CDR2 reads SYDVKM. V dropped 6 bases and J dropped 7; count of bases not matched to a gene: 10. The CDR3 region has the DNA TGTGCCAGCAGAGCGGGACAGGGGGAGAGTAGTGAAGCTTTCTTT. It yields the protein CASRAGQGESSEAFF. Together with reference TRBV28 and TRBJ1-1, the CDR3 gives the full variable domain: DVKVTQSSRYLVKRTGEKVFLECVQDMDHENMFWYRQDPGLGLRLIYFSYDVKMKEKGDIPEGYSVSREKKERFSLILESASTNQTSMYLCASRAGQGESSEAFFGQGTRLTVV.

This chain joins TRBV5-1 and TRBJ1-4; D perhaps matches TRBD1 (5 bases). The germline V gene encodes CDR1 SGHRS and CDR2 YFSETQ. CDR3 length: 14 amino acids. Trimming shortened V by 0 bases and J by 8 bases, and 11 bases separated the two germline ends. CDR3 residues: CASSLDPGGEKLFF. The CDR3 coding sequence is TGCGCCAGCAGCTTGGATCCCGGGGGGGAAAAACTGTTTTTT.

Remarks on this clone: Germline and junction disagree at one end, which may indicate a read error. The V gene is TRBV6-5, the J gene TRBJ1-3, with D unresolved. Germline CDR1 and CDR2: MNHEY and SVGAGI. CDR3 size: 16 residues. The CDR3 reads CASSYNSGLAGNAIYF. The CDR3 nucleotides are TGTGCCAGCAGTTACAATTCGGGGTTGGCTGGAAACGCCATATATTTT.

Judged by abundance, this clone is medium-sized. V gene TRBV19 combines with J gene TRBJ1-5; 9 bases are a match to TRBD1. The CDR3 spans 16 residues. Per germline, CDR1 LNHDA and CDR2 SQIVND (reference sequence). With 5 bases clipped from V and 5 bases from J, the junction kept 10 bases outside the gene matches. The CDR3 bases are TGTGCCAGTAGTCTATCCCCGGGACAGGGCTATCAGCCCCAGCATTTT. Translation: CASSLSPGQGYQPQHF. Variable domain in full (rest from reference TRBV19 and TRBJ1-5): DGGITQSPKYLFRKEGQNVTLSCEQNLNHDAMYWYRQDPGQGLRLIYYSQIVNDFQKGDIAEGYSVSREKKESFPLTVTSAQKNPTAFYLCASSLSPGQGYQPQHFGDGTRLSIL.

The chain is built from TRBV30 and TRBJ2-5, with D maybe TRBD1 (5 bases). CDR3 length: 12 residues. The V gene lost 4 bases and the J gene lost 5 bases, with 11 bases spanning the gap. Germline-derived CDR1 and CDR2 are GTSNPN and SVGIG (reference sequence). The DNA of the CDR3 is TGTGCCTGGACCAGGGTTACGGAGACCCAGTACTTC. Translated: CAWTRVTETQYF.

The V and J genes are TRBV9 and TRBJ2-5; 9 bases agree with TRBD2. With V trimmed by 1 base and J by 2 bases, 6 bases remained unmatched. The germline V gene has CDR1 SGDLS and CDR2 YYNGEE. The CDR3 runs 16 residues. The CDR3 is CASSVSAGGLQETQYF. The CDR3 DNA reads as TGTGCCAGCAGCGTATCGGCGGGGGGGCTTCAAGAGACCCAGTACTTC. Full variable domain (rest looked up from reference TRBV9 and TRBJ2-5): DSGVTQTPKHLITATGQRVTLRCSPRSGDLSVYWYQQSLDQGLQFLIQYYNGEERAKGNILERFSAQQFPDLHSELNLSSLELGDSALYFCASSVSAGGLQETQYFGPGTRLLVL.

In its sample, this clone was seen once. The J gene is TRBJ1-1, the V gene TRBV27; 7 bases line up with TRBD1. Germline-derived CDR1 and CDR2 are MNHEY and SMNVEV (reference sequence). The CDR3 covers 12 residues. J lost 6 bases, V lost 6 bases, and 4 bases had no gene match. The CDR3 coding sequence is TGTGCCAGCAGCAGAGGGGGCTCTGAAGCTTTCTTT. Protein product: CASSRGGSEAFF.

The chain has TRBV30 and TRBJ2-1; 8 bases match TRBD2. The germline V gene encodes CDR1 GTSNPN and CDR2 SVGIG (reference sequence). The V and J ends lost 2 bases and 0 bases, in that order; junction bases with no gene match: 0. The CDR3 loop spans 14 amino acids. The CDR3 region is CAWSSGSSYNEQFF. CDR3 bases: TGTGCCTGGAGTAGCGGGAGCTCCTACAATGAGCAGTTCTTC.

The V call is TRBV7-9, the J call TRBJ2-7, with 8 positions matching TRBD1. The V segment lost 5 bases and the J segment 0 bases; nucleotides outside the gene matches: 9. From germline, CDR1 is SEHNR and CDR2 FQNEAQ (reference sequence). The CDR3 covers 16 residues. The DNA of the CDR3 is TGTGCCAGCAGCACCGGACAGGGAGGTTTCTCCTACGAGCAGTACTTC. Amino acid sequence: CASSTGQGGFSYEQYF.

This chain joins TRBV5-6 and TRBJ1-2; no firm D call. The CDR3 is made up of 14 amino acids. The germline CDR1 and CDR2 sequences are SGHDT and YYEEEE. With 5 bases removed from V and 3 bases from J, the gap between germline ends came to 14 bases. The CDR3 is CASSDNAYYYGYTF. The CDR3 coding sequence is TGTGCCAGCAGTGACAACGCATATTACTATGGCTACACCTTC. The full variable domain, rest sourced from reference TRBV5-6 and TRBJ1-2, is DAGVTQSPTHLIKTRGQQVTLRCSPKSGHDTVSWYQQALGQGPQFIFQYYEEEERQRGNFPDRFSGHQFPNYSSELNVNALLLGDSALYLCASSDNAYYYGYTFGSGTRLTVV.

The chain carries TRBV30 and TRBJ1-1; D gene unclear. Per the germline V gene, CDR1 is GTSNPN and CDR2 is SVGIG (reference sequence). This CDR3 is built from 13 residues. Deletions cut 0 bases from V and 1 base from J, with 6 bases between. The CDR3 reads CAWSVQQNTEAFF. The CDR3 nucleotides read TGTGCCTGGAGTGTACAGCAGAACACTGAAGCTTTCTTT. Using reference TRBV30 and TRBJ1-1 for the parts outside the CDR3, the full variable domain is SQTIHQWPATLVQPVGSPLSLECTVEGTSNPNLYWYRQAAGRGLQLLFYSVGIGQISSEVPQNLSASRPQDRQFILSSKKLLLSDSGFYLCAWSVQQNTEAFFGQGTRLTVV.

The rearrangement links TRBV28 to TRBJ2-7, with a tentative D call TRBD1 (5 bases). V was pared by 6 bases and J by 2 bases, with 11 bases between. This CDR3 is built from 13 residues. Germline CDR1 MDHEN, CDR2 SYDVKM. CDR3 sequence reads: CASSKGLPYEQYF. CDR3 nucleotides: TGTGCCAGCAGCAAGGGGCTTCCCTACGAGCAGTACTTC.

The chain joins TRBV2 to TRBJ2-6; 15 bases align to TRBD2. Trimming cost V 4 bases and J 0 bases; bases outside gene matches: 7. The germline V gene has CDR1 SNHLY and CDR2 FYNNEI. The CDR3 spans 20 residues. The DNA for the CDR3 is TGTGCCAGCAGTGGGACTAGCGGGAGGGCCCTCCCCTCTGGGGCCAACGTCCTGACTTTC. As protein: CASSGTSGRALPSGANVLTF.

This clone has a handful of counts. CDR3 loop: CASSPGTSAKETQYF. The DNA of the CDR3 is TGTGCCAGCAGCCCGGGGACTAGCGCGAAAGAGACCCAGTACTTC. The V gene is TRBV7-9, the J gene TRBJ2-5; TRBD2 aligns across 10 bases. The CDR3 consists of 15 residues. The J segment lost 3 bases and the V segment lost 5 bases, leaving 6 bases of the junction unmatched. Per germline, CDR1 SEHNR and CDR2 FQNEAQ (reference sequence).

The chain recombines TRBV6-6 with TRBJ2-5; no reliable D call. Looked up from germline, CDR1 is MNHNY and CDR2 is SVGAGI (reference sequence). CDR3 size: 11 residues. Trimming cost V 2 bases and J 6 bases, with 4 bases left between them. The CDR3 loop is CASSYEKTQYF. Here the CDR3 DNA reads TGTGCCAGCAGTTACGAGAAGACCCAGTACTTC.